This TCR beta chain was obtained from a study of identical twins. Template switching created a universal primer site, and the cDNA included unique molecular identifiers. TCRdb ran MiXCR on the 5' RACE reads and lists one entry per CDR3 protein. The sample carries hundreds of thousands of distinct CDR3 sequences, more than 9% recorded once. Healthy Caucasians provided all donations. With regard to this clonotype: Antigen specificity is unknown.

Study-level results: Zero-insertion analyses were open to partial confounding by invariant MAIT and iNKT cells.

The germline CDR1 and CDR2 sequences are MNHNS and SASEGT. This CDR3 has 13 residues. Trimming pared 6 bases from V and 2 bases from J, leaving 10 bases between. The sample also formed part of further work on yellow fever vaccine responses in identical twins.

This TCR was sampled from a woman aged 18-35 years in good health. Source material: PBMCs. The rearrangement uses TRBV6-1 and TRBJ2-5; maybe TRBD1 (5 bases). CDR3 DNA: TGTGCCAGCAGCGGACATATTCAAGAGACCCAGTACTTC. Its translation: CASSGHIQETQYF.